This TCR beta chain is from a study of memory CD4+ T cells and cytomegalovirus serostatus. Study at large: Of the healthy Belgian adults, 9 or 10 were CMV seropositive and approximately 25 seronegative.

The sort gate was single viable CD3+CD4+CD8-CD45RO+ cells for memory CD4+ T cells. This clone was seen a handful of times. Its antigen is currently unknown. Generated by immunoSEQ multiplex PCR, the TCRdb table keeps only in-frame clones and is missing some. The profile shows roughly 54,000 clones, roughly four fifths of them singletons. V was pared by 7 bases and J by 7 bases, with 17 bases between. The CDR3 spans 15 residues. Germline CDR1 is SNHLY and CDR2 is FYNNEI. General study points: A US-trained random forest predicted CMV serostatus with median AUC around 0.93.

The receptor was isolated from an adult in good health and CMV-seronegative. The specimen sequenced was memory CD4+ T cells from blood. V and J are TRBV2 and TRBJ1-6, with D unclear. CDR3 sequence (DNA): TGTGCCAGCAAGAAGAGTCCCGAGCAGAATTCACCCCTCCACTTT. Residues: CASKKSPEQNSPLHF.